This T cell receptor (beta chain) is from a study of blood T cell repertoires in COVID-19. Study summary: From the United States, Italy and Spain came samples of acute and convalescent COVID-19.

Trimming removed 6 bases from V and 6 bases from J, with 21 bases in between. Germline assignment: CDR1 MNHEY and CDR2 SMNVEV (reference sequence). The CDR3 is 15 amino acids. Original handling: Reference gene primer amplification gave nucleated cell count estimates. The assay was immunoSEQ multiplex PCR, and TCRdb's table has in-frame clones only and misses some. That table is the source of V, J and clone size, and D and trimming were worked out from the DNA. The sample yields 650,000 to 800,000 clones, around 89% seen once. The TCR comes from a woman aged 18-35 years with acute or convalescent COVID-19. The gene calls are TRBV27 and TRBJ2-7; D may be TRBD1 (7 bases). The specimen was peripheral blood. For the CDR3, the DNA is TGTGCCAGCAGCCTTCCAGGGGGGCCGACTACCGAGCAGTACTTC. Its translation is CASSLPGGPTTEQYF.